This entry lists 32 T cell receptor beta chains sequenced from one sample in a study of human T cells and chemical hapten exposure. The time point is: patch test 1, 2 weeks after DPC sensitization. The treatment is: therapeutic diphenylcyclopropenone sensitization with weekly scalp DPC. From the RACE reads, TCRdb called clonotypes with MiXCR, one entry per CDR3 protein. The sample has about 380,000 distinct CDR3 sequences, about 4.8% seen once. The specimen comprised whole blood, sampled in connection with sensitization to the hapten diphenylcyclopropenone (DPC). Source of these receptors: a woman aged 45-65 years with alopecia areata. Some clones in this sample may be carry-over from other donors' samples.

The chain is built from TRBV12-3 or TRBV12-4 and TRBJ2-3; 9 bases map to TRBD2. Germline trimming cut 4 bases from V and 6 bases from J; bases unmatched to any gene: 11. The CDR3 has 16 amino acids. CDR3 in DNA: TGTGCCAGCAGTTCACCCCGGGGCGGGGGGGCGGATACGCAGTATTTT. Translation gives CASSSPRGGGADTQYF.

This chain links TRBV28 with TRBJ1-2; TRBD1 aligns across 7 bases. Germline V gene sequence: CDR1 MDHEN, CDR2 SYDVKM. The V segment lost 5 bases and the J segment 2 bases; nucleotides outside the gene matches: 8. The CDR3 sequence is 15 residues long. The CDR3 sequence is CASSKPTGANYGYTF. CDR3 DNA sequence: TGTGCCAGCAGTAAACCAACAGGGGCCAACTATGGCTACACCTTC.

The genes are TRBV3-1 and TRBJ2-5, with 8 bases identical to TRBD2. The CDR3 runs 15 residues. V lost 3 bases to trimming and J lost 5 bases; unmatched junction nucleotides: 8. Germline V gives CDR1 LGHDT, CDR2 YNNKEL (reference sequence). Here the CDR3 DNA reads TGTGCCAGCAGCCATAGCGGGGCCCTCTCTGAGACCCAGTACTTC. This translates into CASSHSGALSETQYF.

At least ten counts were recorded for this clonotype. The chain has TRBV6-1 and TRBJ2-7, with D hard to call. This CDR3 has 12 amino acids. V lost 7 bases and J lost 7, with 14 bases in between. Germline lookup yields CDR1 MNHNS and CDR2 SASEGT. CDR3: CASTRDIREQYF. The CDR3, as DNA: TGTGCCAGCACCCGAGACATAAGGGAGCAGTACTTC.

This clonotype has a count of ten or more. This chain's CDR3 is CASSYSPAGSDTQYF. CDR3 coding DNA: TGTGCCAGCAGTTACTCCCCAGCGGGATCGGATACGCAGTATTTT. The rearrangement uses TRBV6-5 and TRBJ2-3, with 7 bases aligning to TRBD2. The CDR3 is made up of 15 amino acids. With 0 bases clipped from V and 6 bases from J, the junction kept 6 bases outside the gene matches. CDR1 is MNHEY and CDR2 is SVGAGI in the germline V gene.

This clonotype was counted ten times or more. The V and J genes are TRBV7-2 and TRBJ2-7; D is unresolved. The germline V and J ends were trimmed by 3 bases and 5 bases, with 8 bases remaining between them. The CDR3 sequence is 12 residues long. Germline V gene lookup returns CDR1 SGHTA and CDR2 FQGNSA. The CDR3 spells CASSLRANEQYF. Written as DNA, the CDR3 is TGTGCCAGCAGCTTGAGAGCAAACGAGCAGTACTTC.

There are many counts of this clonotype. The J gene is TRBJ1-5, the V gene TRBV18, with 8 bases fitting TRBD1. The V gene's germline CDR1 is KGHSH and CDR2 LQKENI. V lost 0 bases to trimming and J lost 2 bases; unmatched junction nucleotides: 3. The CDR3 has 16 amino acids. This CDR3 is CASSPPLTGGNQPQHF. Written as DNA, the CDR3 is TGTGCCAGCTCACCACCCTTGACAGGGGGCAATCAGCCCCAGCATTTT. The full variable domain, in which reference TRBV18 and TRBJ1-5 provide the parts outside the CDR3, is NAGVMQNPRHLVRRRGQEARLRCSPMKGHSHVYWYRQLPEEGLKFMVYLQKENIIDESGMPKERFSAEFPKEGPSILRIQQVVRGDSAAYFCASSPPLTGGNQPQHFGDGTRLSIL.

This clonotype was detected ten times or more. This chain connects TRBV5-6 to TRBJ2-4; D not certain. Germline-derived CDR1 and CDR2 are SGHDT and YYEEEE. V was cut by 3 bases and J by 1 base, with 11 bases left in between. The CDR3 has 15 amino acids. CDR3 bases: TGTGCCAGCAGCTCTTCCGAGGTCGCCAAAAACATTCAGTACTTC. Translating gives CASSSSEVAKNIQYF.

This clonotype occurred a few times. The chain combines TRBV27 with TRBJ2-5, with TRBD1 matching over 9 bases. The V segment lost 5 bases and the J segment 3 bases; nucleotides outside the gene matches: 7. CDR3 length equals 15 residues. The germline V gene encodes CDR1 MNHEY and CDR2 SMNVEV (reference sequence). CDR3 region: CASSTPRTGEETQYF. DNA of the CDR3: TGTGCCAGCAGTACCCCCCGGACAGGGGAAGAGACCCAGTACTTC.

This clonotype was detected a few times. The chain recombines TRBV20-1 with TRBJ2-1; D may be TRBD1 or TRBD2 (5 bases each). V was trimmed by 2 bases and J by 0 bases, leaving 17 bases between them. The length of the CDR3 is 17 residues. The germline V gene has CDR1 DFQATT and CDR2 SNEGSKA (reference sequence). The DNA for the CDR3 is TGCAGTGCTAGATTCCCGGCCCGGGGCATCTCCTACAATGAGCAGTTCTTC. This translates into CSARFPARGISYNEQFF.

CDR3 protein: CASSLGGAGEQYF. In nucleotides, the CDR3 is TGTGCCAGCAGCTTAGGGGGAGCTGGCGAGCAGTACTTC. The chain has TRBV11-2 and TRBJ2-7, with D perhaps matching TRBD2 (5 bases). The CDR3 has 13 residues. Trimming removed 1 base from V and 6 bases from J, with 10 bases in between. Per the germline V gene, CDR1 is SGHAT and CDR2 is FQNNGV.

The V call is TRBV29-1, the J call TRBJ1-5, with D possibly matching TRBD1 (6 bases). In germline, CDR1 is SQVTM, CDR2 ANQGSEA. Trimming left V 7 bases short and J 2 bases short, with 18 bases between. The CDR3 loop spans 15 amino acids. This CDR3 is CSAGDTADGNQPQHF. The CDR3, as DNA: TGCAGCGCCGGGGACACGGCGGATGGCAATCAGCCCCAGCATTTT.

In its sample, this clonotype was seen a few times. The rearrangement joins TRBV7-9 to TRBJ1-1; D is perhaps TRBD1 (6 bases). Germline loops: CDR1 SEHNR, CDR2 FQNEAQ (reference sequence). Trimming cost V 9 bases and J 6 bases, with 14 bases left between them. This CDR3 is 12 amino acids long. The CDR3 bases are TGTGCCAGTTCTCAGGGGTTATCTGAAGCTTTCTTT. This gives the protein CASSQGLSEAFF.

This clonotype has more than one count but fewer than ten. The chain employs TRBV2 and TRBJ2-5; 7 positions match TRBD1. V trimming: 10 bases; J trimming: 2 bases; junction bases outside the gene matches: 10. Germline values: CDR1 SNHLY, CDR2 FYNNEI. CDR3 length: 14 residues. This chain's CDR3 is CATQEGTAQETQYF. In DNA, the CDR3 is TGTGCCACTCAAGAAGGGACAGCACAAGAGACCCAGTACTTC.

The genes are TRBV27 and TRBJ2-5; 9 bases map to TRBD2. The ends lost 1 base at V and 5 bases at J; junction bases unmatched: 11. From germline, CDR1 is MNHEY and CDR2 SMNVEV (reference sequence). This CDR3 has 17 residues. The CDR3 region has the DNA TGTGCCAGCAGTTTATGGTCTAGCGGGACCCCAGGGGAGACCCAGTACTTC. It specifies CASSLWSSGTPGETQYF.

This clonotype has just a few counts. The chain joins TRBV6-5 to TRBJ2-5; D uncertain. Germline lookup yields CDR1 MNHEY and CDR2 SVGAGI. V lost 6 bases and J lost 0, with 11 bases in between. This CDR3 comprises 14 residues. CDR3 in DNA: TGTGCCAGCAGCCAACGGGTGTACCAAGAGACCCAGTACTTC. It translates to CASSQRVYQETQYF.

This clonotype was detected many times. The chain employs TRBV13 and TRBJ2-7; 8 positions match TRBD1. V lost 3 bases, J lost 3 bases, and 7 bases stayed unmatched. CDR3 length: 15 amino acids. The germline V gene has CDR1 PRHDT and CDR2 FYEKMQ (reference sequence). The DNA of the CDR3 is TGTGCCAGCAGCTTCCAACCGGGACAGGTCTACGAGCAGTACTTC. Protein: CASSFQPGQVYEQYF.

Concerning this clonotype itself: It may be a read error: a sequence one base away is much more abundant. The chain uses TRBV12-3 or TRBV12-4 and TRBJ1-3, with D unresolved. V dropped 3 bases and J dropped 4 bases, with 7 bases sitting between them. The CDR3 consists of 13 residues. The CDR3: CASSLGYGNTIYF. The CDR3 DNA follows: TGTGCCAGCAGTTTGGGGTACGGAAACACCATATATTTT.

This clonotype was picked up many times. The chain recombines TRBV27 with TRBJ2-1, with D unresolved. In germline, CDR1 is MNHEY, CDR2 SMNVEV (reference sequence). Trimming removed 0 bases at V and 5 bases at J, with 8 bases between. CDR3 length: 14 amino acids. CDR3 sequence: CASSLSGSHNEQFF. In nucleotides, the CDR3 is TGTGCCAGCAGTTTATCGGGTTCCCACAATGAGCAGTTCTTC.

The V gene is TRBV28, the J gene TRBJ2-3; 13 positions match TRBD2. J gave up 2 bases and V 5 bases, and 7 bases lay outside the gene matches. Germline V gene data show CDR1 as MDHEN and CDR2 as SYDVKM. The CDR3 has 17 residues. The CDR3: CASSARTSGGFTDTQYF. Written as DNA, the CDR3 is TGTGCCAGCAGTGCGCGGACTAGCGGGGGATTCACAGATACGCAGTATTTT.

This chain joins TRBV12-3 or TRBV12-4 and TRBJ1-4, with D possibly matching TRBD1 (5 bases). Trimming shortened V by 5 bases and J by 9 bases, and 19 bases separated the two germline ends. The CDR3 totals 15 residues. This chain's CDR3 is CASSPRLREDKKLFF. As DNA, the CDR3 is TGTGCCAGCAGTCCTCGGCTCAGGGAGGATAAAAAACTGTTTTTT.

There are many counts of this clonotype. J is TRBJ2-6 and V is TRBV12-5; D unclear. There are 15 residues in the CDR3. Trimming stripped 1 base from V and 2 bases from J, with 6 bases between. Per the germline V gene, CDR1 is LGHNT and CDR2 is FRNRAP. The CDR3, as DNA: TGTGCTAGTGGTTTGGGGTGGGCTGGGGCCAACGTCCTGACTTTC. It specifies CASGLGWAGANVLTF.

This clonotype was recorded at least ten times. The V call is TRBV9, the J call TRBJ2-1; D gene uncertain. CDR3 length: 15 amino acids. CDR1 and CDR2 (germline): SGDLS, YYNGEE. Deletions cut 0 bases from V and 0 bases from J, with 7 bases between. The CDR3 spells CASSVGQSSYNEQFF. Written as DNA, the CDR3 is TGTGCCAGCAGCGTAGGCCAGAGCTCCTACAATGAGCAGTTCTTC. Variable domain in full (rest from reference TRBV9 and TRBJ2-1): DSGVTQTPKHLITATGQRVTLRCSPRSGDLSVYWYQQSLDQGLQFLIQYYNGEERAKGNILERFSAQQFPDLHSELNLSSLELGDSALYFCASSVGQSSYNEQFFGPGTRLTVL.

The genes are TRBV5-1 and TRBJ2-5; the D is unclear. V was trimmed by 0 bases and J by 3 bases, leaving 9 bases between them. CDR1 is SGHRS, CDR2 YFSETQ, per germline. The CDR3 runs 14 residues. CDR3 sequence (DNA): TGCGCCAGCAGCTTGGGGCAGAATGAAGAGACCCAGTACTTC. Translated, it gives CASSLGQNEETQYF.

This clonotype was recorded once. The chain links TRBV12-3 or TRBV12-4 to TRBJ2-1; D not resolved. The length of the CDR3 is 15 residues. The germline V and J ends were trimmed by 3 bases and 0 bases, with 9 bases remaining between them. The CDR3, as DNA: TGTGCCAGCAGTTTTAAGGCAAGCTCCTACAATGAGCAGTTCTTC. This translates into CASSFKASSYNEQFF.

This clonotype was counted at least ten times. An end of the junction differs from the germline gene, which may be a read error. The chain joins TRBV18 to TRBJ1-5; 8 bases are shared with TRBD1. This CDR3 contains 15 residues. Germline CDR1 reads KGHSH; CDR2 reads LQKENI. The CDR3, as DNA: TGTGCCAGCTCGCCACTGACAGGGGCTGGTCAGCCCCAGCATTTT. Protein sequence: CASSPLTGAGQPQHF.

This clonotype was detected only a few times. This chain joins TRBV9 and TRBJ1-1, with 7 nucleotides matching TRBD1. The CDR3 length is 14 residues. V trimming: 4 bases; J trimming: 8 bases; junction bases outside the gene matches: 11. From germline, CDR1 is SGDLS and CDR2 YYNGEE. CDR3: CASSPPGGGREAFF. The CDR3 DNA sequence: TGTGCCAGCAGCCCCCCAGGGGGGGGAAGGGAAGCTTTCTTT.

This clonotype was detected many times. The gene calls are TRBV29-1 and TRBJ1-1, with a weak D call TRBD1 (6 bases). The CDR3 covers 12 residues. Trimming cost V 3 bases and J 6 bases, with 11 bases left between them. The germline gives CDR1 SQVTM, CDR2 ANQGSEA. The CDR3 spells CSVDRGLAEAFF. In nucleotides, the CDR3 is TGCAGCGTTGACAGGGGCCTGGCTGAAGCTTTCTTT.

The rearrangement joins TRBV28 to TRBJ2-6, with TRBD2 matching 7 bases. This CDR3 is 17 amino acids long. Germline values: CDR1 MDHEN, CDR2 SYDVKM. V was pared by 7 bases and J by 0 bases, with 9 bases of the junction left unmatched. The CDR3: CASTPMGGSSGANVLTF. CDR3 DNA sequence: TGTGCCAGCACCCCCATGGGCGGGAGCTCTGGGGCCAACGTCCTGACTTTC.

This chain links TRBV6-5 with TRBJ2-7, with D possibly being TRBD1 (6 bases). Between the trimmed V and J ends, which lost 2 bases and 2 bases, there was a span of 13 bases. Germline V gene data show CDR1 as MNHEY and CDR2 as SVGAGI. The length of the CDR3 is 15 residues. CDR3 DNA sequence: TGTGCCAGCAGTTACAAAAGACAGGCGGCCTACGAGCAGTACTTC. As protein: CASSYKRQAAYEQYF.

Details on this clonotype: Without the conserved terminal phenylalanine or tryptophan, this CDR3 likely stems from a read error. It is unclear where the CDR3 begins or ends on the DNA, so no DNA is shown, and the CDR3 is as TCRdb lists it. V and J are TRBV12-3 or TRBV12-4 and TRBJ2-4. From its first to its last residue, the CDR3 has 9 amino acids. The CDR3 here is CASSLATIS.

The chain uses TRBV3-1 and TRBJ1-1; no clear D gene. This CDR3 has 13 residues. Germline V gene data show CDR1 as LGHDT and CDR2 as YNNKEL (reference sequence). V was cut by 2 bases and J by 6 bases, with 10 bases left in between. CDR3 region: CASSQRGSAEAFF. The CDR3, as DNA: TGTGCCAGCAGCCAACGGGGTTCGGCTGAAGCTTTCTTT.